These 16 T cell receptor beta chains originate from one sample sequenced in a study of quantifying T cell responses using KT2 cells. Study-wide context: RNA was reverse transcribed with TCR alpha and beta constant-region primers.

The cDNA 3' end received a ligated oligonucleotide with a UMI. First-round PCR used 3 to 4 cycles and beta primers RC1.1 and RC1.2 covering TRBC1 and TRBC2. Via MiXCR, TCRdb re-called the UMI-ligation and nested PCR reads, giving one row per CDR3 protein. The sample lists approximately 60,000 distinct CDR3 sequences, 9% to 15% occurring once. Sample: PBMCs spiked with cells of the T cell clone KT2. Receptors originate from a human donor.

This clonotype was observed at least ten times. The CDR3 loop reads CASSHRDKGANEQFF. CDR3 in DNA: TGTGCCAGCAGCCATCGGGACAAGGGGGCCAATGAGCAGTTCTTC. The chain couples TRBV11-3 to TRBJ2-1, with TRBD1 identical over 7 bases. CDR3 length: 15 amino acids. The germline gives CDR1 SGHNT, CDR2 YENEEA. J lost 6 bases, V lost 5 bases, and 10 bases had no gene match.

The rearrangement uses TRBV6-4 and TRBJ2-2; D remains unclear. Trimming shortened V by 5 bases and J by 4 bases, and 11 bases separated the two germline ends. This CDR3 is 14 amino acids long. Germline CDR1 and CDR2: MRHNA and SNTAGT. Here the CDR3 DNA reads TGTGCCAGCAGTACTGATGGGGTCACCGGGGAGCTGTTTTTT. Translated, it gives CASSTDGVTGELFF.

The rearrangement links TRBV20-1 to TRBJ2-7, with TRBD2 matching 7 bases. V was pared by 3 bases and J by 1 base, with 0 bases of the junction left unmatched. From germline, CDR1 is DFQATT and CDR2 SNEGSKA (reference sequence). There are 12 residues in the CDR3. CDR3 region: CSARGGSYEQYF. Written as DNA, the CDR3 is TGCAGTGCTAGGGGGGGGTCCTACGAGCAGTACTTC.

The chain employs TRBV6-2 or TRBV6-3 and TRBJ1-2, with D tentatively TRBD1 (5 bases). V was clipped by 3 bases and J by 5 bases, with 13 bases between them. Germline V CDR1 and CDR2: MNHEY, SVGEGT. This CDR3 comprises 14 residues. CDR3 nucleotides: TGTGCCAGCAGTTATTGGCAGGGCGGATATGGCTACACCTTC. Residues: CASSYWQGGYGYTF.

The CDR3 DNA reads as TGTGCCACCAGACTAGCGGGAGGGCCGGGTGAGCAGTTCTTC. Translating it yields CATRLAGGPGEQFF. V gene TRBV25-1 combines with J gene TRBJ2-1; TRBD2 matches 14 bases. CDR1 and CDR2 (germline): MGHDK, SYGVNS. V shed 10 bases and J 9 bases; nucleotides not matched to a gene: 8. This CDR3 is built from 14 residues.

This clonotype has more than one count but fewer than ten. The chain employs TRBV12-5 and TRBJ2-7; 13 nucleotides align to TRBD2. The CDR3 has 13 amino acids. Looked up from germline, CDR1 is LGHNT and CDR2 is FRNRAP. V was clipped by 9 bases and J by 11 bases; unmatched bases: 10. CDR3 DNA sequence: TGTGCTAGCACCAGTACTAGCGGGGGGGAAGAGTACTTC. Its translation: CASTSTSGGEEYF.

The chain carries TRBV24-1 and TRBJ2-7, with a tentative D call TRBD2 (6 bases). This CDR3 region has 12 residues. CDR1 and CDR2 (germline): KGHDR, SFDVKD. The germline V and J ends were trimmed by 7 bases and 3 bases, with 9 bases remaining between them. In DNA form, the CDR3 reads TGTGCCACCAGACCCGGGAGCTACGAGCAGTACTTC. As protein: CATRPGSYEQYF.

There are a few counts of this clonotype. This chain connects TRBV7-2 to TRBJ1-3; D remains ambiguous. The germline V gene encodes CDR1 SGHTA and CDR2 FQGNSA. With 2 bases removed from V and 1 base from J, the gap between germline ends came to 6 bases. The CDR3 has 14 residues. The CDR3 region has the DNA TGTGCCAGCAGCTTATGGGTTTCTGGAAACACCATATATTTT. Encoded protein: CASSLWVSGNTIYF. Full variable domain (outside the CDR3, taken from reference TRBV7-2 and TRBJ1-3): GAGVSQSPSNKVTEKGKDVELRCDPISGHTALYWYRQSLGQGLEFLIYFQGNSAPDKSGLPSDRFSAERTGGSVSTLTIQRTQQEDSAVYLCASSLWVSGNTIYFGEGSWLTVV.

This clonotype has ten or more counts. The chain is built from TRBV27 and TRBJ1-1; a possible D gene is TRBD1 (5 bases). Germline lookup yields CDR1 MNHEY and CDR2 SMNVEV (reference sequence). The ends were cut back, 2 bases at V and 1 base at J, with 26 bases in the middle. The CDR3 contains 20 residues. The DNA of the CDR3 is TGTGCCAGCAGTTTACGTGGGGGAGGGATTGGTTTTGACAGGAACACTGAAGCTTTCTTT. Protein product: CASSLRGGGIGFDRNTEAFF.

The chain recombines TRBV9 with TRBJ1-5; D ambiguous. The germline CDR1 and CDR2 sequences are SGDLS and YYNGEE. CDR3 size: 15 residues. The germline V and J ends were trimmed by 2 bases and 0 bases, with 9 bases remaining between them. The DNA for the CDR3 is TGTGCCAGCAGCGTCGACGGACTTAGCAATCAGCCCCAGCATTTT. Residues: CASSVDGLSNQPQHF.

This clonotype appeared a single time. The chain has TRBV5-5 and TRBJ1-6, with 9 bases identical to TRBD1. Losses at the gene ends were 3 bases for V and 10 bases for J; bases not matched to a gene: 8. This CDR3 is built from 15 residues. Germline assignment: CDR1 SGHKS and CDR2 YYEKEE (reference sequence). The CDR3 reads CASSSWTGARSPLHF. CDR3 nucleotides: TGTGCCAGCAGCTCCTGGACAGGGGCGCGGTCACCCCTCCACTTT.

This clonotype was counted many times. The V and J genes are TRBV12-3 or TRBV12-4 and TRBJ2-7; D is possibly TRBD2 (5 bases). V was shortened by 2 bases and J by 7 bases, with 27 bases between the two germline ends. This CDR3 region has 18 residues. The CDR3 sequence is CASSLRKRLTLTEGEQYF. The DNA of the CDR3 is TGTGCCAGCAGTTTAAGGAAGAGGTTAACTCTTACAGAGGGAGAGCAGTACTTC.

This rearrangement joins TRBV12-3 or TRBV12-4 to TRBJ2-7; TRBD1 might be the D (6 bases). This CDR3 comprises 14 residues. V was trimmed by 1 base and J by 5 bases, leaving 12 bases between them. The CDR3 here is CASSLVGGWDEQYF. The CDR3 DNA is TGTGCCAGCAGTTTAGTTGGGGGCTGGGACGAGCAGTACTTC.

This clonotype came up a few times. This chain links TRBV12-5 with TRBJ2-5; 8 positions match TRBD2. The CDR3 is 17 residues long. Germline V gene sequence: CDR1 LGHNT, CDR2 FRNRAP. The V segment lost 4 bases and the J segment 3 bases; nucleotides outside the gene matches: 13. The CDR3 here is CASGSRTSLSKKETQYF. In nucleotides, the CDR3 is TGTGCTAGTGGTTCCCGGACTAGCCTCTCAAAAAAAGAGACCCAGTACTTC.

This clonotype was observed a few times. The CDR3, as DNA: TGTGCCAGCAGGGGACAGGGGGACTCCTACGAGCAGTACTTC. It codes for CASRGQGDSYEQYF. The chain joins TRBV2 to TRBJ2-7, with TRBD1 identical over 11 bases. The CDR3 extends over 14 amino acids. J was trimmed by 0 bases and V by 6 bases; bases with no gene match: 1. Per germline, CDR1 SNHLY and CDR2 FYNNEI.

In its sample, this clonotype was seen a few times. The chain carries TRBV24-1 and TRBJ1-3; D unclear. The V end lost 3 bases, the J end lost 0 bases, and 17 bases lay between the germline ends. Germline loops: CDR1 KGHDR, CDR2 SFDVKD. The length of the CDR3 is 18 residues. CDR3 loop: CATSDRRDDRSSGNTIYF. The CDR3 coding sequence is TGTGCCACCAGTGATCGACGGGATGACCGCTCCTCTGGAAACACCATATATTTT.